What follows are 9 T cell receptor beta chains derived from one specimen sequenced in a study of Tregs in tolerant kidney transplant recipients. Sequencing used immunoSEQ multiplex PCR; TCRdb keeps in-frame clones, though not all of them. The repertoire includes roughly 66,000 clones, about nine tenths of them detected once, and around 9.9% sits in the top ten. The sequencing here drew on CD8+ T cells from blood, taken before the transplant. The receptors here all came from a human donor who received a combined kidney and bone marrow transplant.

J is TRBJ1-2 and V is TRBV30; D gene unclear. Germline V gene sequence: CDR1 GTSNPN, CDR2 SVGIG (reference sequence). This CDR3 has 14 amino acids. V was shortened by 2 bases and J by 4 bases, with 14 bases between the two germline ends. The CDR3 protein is CAWSLGSTIYGYTF. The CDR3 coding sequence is TGTGCCTGGAGTCTGGGCTCGACGATCTATGGCTACACCTTC. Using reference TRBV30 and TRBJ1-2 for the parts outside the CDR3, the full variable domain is SQTIHQWPATLVQPVGSPLSLECTVEGTSNPNLYWYRQAAGRGLQLLFYSVGIGQISSEVPQNLSASRPQDRQFILSSKKLLLSDSGFYLCAWSLGSTIYGYTFGSGTRLTVV.

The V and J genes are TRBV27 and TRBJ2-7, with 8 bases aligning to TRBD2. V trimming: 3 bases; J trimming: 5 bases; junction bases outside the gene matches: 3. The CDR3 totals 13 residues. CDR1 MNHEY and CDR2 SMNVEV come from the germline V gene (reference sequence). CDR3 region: CASSFGGGNEQYF. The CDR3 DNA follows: TGTGCCAGCAGTTTCGGGGGGGGAAACGAGCAGTACTTC.

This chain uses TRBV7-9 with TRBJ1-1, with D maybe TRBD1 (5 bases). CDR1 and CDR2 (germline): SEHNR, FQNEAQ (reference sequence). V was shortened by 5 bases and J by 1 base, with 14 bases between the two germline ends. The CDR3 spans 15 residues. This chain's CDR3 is CASSHAGTPNTEAFF. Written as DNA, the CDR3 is TGTGCCAGCAGCCATGCCGGGACTCCGAACACTGAAGCTTTCTTT.

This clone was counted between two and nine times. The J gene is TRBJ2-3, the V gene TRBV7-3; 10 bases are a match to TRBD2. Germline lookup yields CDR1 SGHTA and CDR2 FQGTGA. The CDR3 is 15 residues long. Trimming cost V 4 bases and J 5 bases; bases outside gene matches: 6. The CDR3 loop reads CASSSGAGGGDTQYF. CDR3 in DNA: TGTGCCAGCAGCTCTGGAGCGGGGGGGGGAGATACGCAGTATTTT.

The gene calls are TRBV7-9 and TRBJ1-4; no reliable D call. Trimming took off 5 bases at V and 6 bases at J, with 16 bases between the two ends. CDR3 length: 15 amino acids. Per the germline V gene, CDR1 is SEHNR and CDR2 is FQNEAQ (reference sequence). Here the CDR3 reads CASSLPGGLHEKLFF. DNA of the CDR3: TGTGCCAGCAGCCTCCCAGGAGGCCTCCATGAAAAACTGTTTTTT.

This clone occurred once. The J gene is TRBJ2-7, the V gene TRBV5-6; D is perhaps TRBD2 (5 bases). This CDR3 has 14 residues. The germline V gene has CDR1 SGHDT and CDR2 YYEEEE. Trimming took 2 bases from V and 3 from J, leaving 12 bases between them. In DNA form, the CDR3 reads TGTGCCAGCAGCTTAGCTAGCAAGGGCTACGAGCAGTACTTC. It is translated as CASSLASKGYEQYF.

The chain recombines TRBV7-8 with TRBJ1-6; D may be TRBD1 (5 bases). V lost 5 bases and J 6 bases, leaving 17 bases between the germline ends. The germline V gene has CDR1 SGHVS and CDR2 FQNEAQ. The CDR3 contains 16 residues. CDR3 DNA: TGTGCCAGCAGCCCGTTTGTCGGGGGGACTAATTCACCCCTCCACTTT. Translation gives CASSPFVGGTNSPLHF. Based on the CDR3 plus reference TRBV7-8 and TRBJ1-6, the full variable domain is GAGVSQSPRYKVAKRGQDVALRCDPISGHVSLFWYQQALGQGPEFLTYFQNEAQLDKSGLPSDRFFAERPEGSVSTLKIQRTQQEDSAVYLCASSPFVGGTNSPLHFGNGTRLTVT.

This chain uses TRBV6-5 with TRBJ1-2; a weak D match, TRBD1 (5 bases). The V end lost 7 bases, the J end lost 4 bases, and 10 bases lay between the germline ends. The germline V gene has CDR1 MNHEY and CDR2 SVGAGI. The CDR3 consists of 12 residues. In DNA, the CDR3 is TGTGCCAGCACCGCGGGGGGCTATGGCTACACCTTC. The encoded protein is CASTAGGYGYTF.

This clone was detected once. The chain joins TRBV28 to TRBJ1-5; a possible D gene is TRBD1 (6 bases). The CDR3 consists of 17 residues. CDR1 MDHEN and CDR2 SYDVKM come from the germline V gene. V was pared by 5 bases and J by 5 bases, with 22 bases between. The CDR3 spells CASSGSGQIRRDQPQHF. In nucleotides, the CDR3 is TGTGCCAGCAGTGGATCGGGACAAATAAGACGCGATCAGCCCCAGCATTTT.